Reported below is one T cell receptor beta chain. This specimen comes from a study of human T cells and chemical hapten exposure. Study details: Weekly administration of diphenylcyclopropenone to the scalp of patients continued throughout the roughly 26-week study.

TCRdb re-derived calls from the RACE reads in MiXCR, one entry per CDR3 protein. The sample lists around 380,000 distinct CDR3 sequences, nearly 5% occurring once. Trimming cost V 3 bases and J 4 bases; bases outside gene matches: 9. Germline loops: CDR1 DFQATT, CDR2 SNEGSKA (reference sequence). This CDR3 is 15 amino acids long. The time point: patch test 1, 2 weeks after DPC sensitization. Treatment denoted: therapeutic diphenylcyclopropenone sensitization with weekly scalp DPC. The input for sequencing was whole blood, taken in connection with sensitization to the hapten diphenylcyclopropenone (DPC). The rearrangement uses TRBV20-1 and TRBJ2-3; 8 bases are a match to TRBD2. The receptor was derived from a woman between 50 and 59 years old with alopecia areata. Some clones in this sample may be carry-over from other donors' samples. For the CDR3, the DNA is TGCAGTGCTAGGGGCGGGAGGTTACAGCCAGATACGCAGTATTTT. It yields the protein CSARGGRLQPDTQYF.